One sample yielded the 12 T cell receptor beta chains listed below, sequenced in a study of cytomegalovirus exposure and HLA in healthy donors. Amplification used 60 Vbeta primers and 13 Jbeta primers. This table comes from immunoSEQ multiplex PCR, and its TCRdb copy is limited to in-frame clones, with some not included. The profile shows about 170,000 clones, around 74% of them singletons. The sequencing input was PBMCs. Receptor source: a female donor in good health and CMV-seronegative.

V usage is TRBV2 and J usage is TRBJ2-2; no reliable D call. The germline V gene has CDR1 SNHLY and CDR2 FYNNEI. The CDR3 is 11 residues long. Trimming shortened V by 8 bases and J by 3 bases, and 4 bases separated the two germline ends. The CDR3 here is CASQDTGELFF. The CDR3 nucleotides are TGTGCCAGCCAGGACACCGGGGAGCTGTTTTTT.

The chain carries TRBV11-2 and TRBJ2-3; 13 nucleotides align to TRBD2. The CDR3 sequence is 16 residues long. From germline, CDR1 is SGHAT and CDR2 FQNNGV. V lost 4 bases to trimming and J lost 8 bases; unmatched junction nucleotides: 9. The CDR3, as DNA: TGTGCCAGCAGCTACGCCGGGACTAGCGGGATAGGTACGCAGTATTTT. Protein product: CASSYAGTSGIGTQYF.

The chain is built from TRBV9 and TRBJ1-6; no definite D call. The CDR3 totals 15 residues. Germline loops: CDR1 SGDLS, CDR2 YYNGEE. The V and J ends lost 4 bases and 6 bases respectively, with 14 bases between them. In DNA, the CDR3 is TGTGCCAGCAGCTCTACCGGAGGCCTTAATTCACCCCTCCACTTT. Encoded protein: CASSSTGGLNSPLHF.

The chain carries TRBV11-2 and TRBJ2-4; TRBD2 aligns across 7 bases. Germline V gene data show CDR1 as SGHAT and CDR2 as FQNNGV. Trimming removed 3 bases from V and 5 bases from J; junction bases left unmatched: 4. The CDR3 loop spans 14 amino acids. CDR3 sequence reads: CASSLSGDQNIQYF. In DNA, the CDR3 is TGTGCCAGCAGCTTGAGCGGGGACCAAAACATTCAGTACTTC.

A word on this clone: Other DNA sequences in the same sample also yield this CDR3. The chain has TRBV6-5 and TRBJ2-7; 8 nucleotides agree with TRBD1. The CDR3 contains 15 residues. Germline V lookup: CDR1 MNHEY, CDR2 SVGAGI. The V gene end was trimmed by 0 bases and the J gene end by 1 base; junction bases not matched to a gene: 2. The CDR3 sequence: CASSYSGTGSYEQYF. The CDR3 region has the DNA TGTGCCAGCAGTTACTCGGGGACAGGTTCCTACGAGCAGTACTTC.

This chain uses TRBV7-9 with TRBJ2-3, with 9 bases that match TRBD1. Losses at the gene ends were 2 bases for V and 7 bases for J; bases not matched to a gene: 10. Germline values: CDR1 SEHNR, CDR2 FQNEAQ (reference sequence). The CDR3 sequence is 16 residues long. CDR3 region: CASSLTLGQGRHTQYF. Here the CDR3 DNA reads TGTGCCAGCAGCTTAACCCTCGGACAGGGGAGGCATACGCAGTATTTT.

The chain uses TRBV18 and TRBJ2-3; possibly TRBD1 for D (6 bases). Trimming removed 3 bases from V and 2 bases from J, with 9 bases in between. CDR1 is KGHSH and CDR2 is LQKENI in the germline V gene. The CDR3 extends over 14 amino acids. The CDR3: CASSPDRDTDTQYF. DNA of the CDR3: TGTGCCAGCTCACCGGACAGAGACACAGATACGCAGTATTTT.

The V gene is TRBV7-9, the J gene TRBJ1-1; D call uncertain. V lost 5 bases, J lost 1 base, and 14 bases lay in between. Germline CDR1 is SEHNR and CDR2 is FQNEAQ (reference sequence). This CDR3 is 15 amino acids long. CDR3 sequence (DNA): TGTGCCAGCAGCCAAAGCGGAAGGGAGAACACTGAAGCTTTCTTT. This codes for CASSQSGRENTEAFF.

The CDR3 here is CASRGDRGSGELFF. In DNA form, the CDR3 reads TGTGCCAGCAGAGGGGACAGGGGGTCCGGGGAGCTGTTTTTT. J is TRBJ2-2 and V is TRBV7-2; 11 positions match TRBD1. This CDR3 contains 14 residues. V dropped 6 bases and J dropped 6; count of bases not matched to a gene: 3. Germline values: CDR1 SGHTA, CDR2 FQGNSA.

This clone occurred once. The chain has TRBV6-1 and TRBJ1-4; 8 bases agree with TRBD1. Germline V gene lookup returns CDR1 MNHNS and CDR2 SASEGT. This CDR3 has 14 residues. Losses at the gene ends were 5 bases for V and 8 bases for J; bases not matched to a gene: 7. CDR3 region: CASSQDRVREKLFF. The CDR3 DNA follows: TGTGCCAGCAGTCAGGACAGGGTCAGGGAAAAACTGTTTTTT.

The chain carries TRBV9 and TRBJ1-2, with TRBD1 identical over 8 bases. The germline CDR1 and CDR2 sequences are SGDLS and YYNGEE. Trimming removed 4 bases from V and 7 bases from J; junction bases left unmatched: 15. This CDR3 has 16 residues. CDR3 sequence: CASSSPNRGDLGGYTF. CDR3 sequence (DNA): TGTGCCAGCAGCTCCCCCAACAGGGGGGATTTGGGTGGCTACACCTTC.

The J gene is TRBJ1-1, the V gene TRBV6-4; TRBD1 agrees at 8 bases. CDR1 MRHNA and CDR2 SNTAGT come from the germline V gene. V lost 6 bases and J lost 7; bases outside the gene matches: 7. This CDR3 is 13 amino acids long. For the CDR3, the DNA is TGTGCCAGCAGCGTCGACAGGGGATTTGAAGCTTTCTTT. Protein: CASSVDRGFEAFF.